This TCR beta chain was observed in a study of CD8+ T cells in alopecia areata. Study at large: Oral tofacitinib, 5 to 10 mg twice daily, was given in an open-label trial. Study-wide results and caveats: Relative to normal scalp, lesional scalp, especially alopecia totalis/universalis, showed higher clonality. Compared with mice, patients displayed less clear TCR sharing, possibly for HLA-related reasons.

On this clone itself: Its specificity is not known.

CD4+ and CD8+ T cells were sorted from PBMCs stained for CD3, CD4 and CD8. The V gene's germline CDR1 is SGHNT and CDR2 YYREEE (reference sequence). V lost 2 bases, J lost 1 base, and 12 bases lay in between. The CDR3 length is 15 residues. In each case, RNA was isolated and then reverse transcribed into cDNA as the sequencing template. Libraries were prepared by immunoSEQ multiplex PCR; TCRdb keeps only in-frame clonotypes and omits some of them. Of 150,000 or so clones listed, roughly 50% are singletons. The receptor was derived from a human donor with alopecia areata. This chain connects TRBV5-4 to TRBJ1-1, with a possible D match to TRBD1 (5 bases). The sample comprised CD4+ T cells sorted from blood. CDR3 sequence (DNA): TGTGCCAGCAGCTTCGACAGAATGACGAACACTGAAGCTTTCTTT. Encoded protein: CASSFDRMTNTEAFF.